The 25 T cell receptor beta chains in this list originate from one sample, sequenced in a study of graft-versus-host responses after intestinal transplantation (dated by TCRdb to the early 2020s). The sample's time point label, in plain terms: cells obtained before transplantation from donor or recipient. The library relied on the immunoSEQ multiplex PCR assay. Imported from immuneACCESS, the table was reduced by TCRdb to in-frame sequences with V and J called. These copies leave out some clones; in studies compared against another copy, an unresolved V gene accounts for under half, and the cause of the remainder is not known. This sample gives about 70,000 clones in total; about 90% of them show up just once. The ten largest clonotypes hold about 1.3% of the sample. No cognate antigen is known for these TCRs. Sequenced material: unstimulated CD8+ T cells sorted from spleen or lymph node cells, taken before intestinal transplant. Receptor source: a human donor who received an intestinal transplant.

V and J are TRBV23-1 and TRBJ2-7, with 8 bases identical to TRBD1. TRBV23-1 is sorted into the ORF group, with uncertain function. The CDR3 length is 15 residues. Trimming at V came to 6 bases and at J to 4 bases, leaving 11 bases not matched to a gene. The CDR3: CASRRDRRFGYEQYF. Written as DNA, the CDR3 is TGCGCCAGCAGACGGGACAGGCGCTTTGGGTACGAGCAGTACTTC.

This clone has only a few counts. Here the CDR3 DNA reads TGTGCCAGCAGCTCTGACATTGGCAATCAGCCCCAGCATTTT. Protein sequence: CASSSDIGNQPQHF. The chain recombines TRBV5-6 with TRBJ1-5; no definite D call. Trimming removed 3 bases from V and 2 bases from J, with 9 bases in between. The CDR3 runs 14 residues. Per the germline V gene, CDR1 is SGHDT and CDR2 is YYEEEE.

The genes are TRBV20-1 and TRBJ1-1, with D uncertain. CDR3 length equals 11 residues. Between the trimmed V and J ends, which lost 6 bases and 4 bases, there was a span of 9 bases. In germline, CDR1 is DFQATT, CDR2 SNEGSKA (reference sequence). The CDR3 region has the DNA TGCAGTGCCGCCCGGGGCACTGAAGCTTTCTTT. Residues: CSAARGTEAFF.

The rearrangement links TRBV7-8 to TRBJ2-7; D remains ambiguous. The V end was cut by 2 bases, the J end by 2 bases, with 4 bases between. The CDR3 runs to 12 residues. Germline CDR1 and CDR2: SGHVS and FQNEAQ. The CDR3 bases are TGTGCCAGCAGCTTACCCGCCTACGAGCAGTACTTC. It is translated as CASSLPAYEQYF. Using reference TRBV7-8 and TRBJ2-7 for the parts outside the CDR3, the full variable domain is GAGVSQSPRYKVAKRGQDVALRCDPISGHVSLFWYQQALGQGPEFLTYFQNEAQLDKSGLPSDRFFAERPEGSVSTLKIQRTQQEDSAVYLCASSLPAYEQYFGPGTRLTVT.

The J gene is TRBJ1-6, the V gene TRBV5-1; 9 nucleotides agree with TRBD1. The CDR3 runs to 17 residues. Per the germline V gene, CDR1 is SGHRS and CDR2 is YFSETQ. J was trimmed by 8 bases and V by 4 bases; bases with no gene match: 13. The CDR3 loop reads CASSPGTGRRYDSPLHF. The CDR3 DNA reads TGCGCCAGCAGCCCAGGGACAGGGAGAAGGTATGATTCACCCCTCCACTTT.

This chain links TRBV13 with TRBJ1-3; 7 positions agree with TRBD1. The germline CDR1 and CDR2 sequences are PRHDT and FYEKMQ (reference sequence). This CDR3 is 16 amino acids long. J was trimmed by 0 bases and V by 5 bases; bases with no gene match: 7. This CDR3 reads CASSPRGGRSGNTIYF. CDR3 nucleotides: TGTGCCAGCAGCCCCAGAGGGGGCCGCTCTGGAAACACCATATATTTT.

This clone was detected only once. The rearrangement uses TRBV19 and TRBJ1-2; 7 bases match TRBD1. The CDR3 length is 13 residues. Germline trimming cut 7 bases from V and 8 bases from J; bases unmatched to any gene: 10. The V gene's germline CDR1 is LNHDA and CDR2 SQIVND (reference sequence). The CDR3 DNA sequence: TGTGCCAGTACCCCCTCAGGGGGTGGAGGCTACACCTTC. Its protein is CASTPSGGGGYTF.

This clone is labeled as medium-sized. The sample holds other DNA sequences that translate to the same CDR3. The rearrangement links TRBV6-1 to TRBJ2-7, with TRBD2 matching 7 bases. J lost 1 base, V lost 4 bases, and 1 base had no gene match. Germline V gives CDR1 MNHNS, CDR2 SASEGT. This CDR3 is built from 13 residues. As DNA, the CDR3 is TGTGCCAGCAGTGTGGGGGGGTCCTACGAGCAGTACTTC. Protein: CASSVGGSYEQYF.

The CDR3 nucleotides read TGCGCCAGCAGCCCAGGGGGACGGGAAAAACTGTTTTTT. Protein: CASSPGGREKLFF. V is TRBV4-1 and J is TRBJ1-4; 7 positions match TRBD1. The V and J ends lost 4 bases and 8 bases, in that order; junction bases with no gene match: 4. The CDR3 runs 13 residues. Germline V lookup: CDR1 MGHRA, CDR2 YSYEKL.

As DNA, the CDR3 is TGTGCCAGCAGTTTTGGGACAGGCGGAGGCCCCTACGAGCAGTACTTC. Translation: CASSFGTGGGPYEQYF. The chain uses TRBV6-5 and TRBJ2-7, with 8 positions matching TRBD1. V was pared by 4 bases and J by 2 bases, with 10 bases of the junction left unmatched. Germline V gene lookup returns CDR1 MNHEY and CDR2 SVGAGI. The CDR3 runs to 16 residues.

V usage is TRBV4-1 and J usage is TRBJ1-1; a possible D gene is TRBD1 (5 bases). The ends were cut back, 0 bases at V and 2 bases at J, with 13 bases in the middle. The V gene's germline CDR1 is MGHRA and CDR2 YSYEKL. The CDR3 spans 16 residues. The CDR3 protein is CASSQDYRGLNTEAFF. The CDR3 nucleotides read TGCGCCAGCAGCCAAGATTATCGGGGACTAAACACTGAAGCTTTCTTT.

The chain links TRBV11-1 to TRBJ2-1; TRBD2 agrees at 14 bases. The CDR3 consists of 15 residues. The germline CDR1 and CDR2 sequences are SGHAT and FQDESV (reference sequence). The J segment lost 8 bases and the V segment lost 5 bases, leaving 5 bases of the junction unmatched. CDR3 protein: CASSKGLAGGHEQFF. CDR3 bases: TGTGCCAGCAGCAAAGGACTAGCGGGGGGCCATGAGCAGTTCTTC.

The CDR3 loop reads CASSLVGGATNTEAFF. In DNA form, the CDR3 reads TGTGCCAGCAGCTTAGTGGGGGGGGCGACGAACACTGAAGCTTTCTTT. The J gene is TRBJ1-1, the V gene TRBV7-9, with D maybe TRBD1 (6 bases). Trimming pared 1 base from V and 1 base from J, leaving 13 bases between. CDR3 length: 16 residues. CDR1 SEHNR and CDR2 FQNEAQ come from the germline V gene (reference sequence).

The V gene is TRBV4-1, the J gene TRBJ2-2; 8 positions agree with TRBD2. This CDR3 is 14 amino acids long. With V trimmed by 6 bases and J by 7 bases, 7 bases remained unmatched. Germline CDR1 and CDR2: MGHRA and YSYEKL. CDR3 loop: CASSQGLGNGELFF. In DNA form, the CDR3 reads TGCGCCAGCAGTCAGGGACTAGGGAACGGGGAGCTGTTTTTT.

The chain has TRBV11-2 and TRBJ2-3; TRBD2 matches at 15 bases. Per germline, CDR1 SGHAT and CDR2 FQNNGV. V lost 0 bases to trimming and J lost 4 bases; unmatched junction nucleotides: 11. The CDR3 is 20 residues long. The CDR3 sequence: CASSLDPGLAGGPPPDTQYF. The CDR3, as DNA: TGTGCCAGCAGCTTAGACCCGGGACTAGCGGGGGGCCCACCCCCAGATACGCAGTATTTT. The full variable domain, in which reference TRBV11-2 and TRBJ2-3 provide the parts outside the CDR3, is EAGVAQSPRYKIIEKRQSVAFWCNPISGHATLYWYQQILGQGPKLLIQFQNNGVVDDSQLPKDRFSAERLKGVDSTLKIQPAKLEDSAVYLCASSLDPGLAGGPPPDTQYFGPGTRLTVL.

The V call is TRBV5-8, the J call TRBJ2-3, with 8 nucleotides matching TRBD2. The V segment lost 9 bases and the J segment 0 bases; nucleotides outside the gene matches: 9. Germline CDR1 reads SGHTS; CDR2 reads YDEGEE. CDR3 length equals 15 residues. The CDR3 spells CANGGAIPSTDTQYF. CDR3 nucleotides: TGTGCCAACGGGGGGGCAATCCCTAGCACAGATACGCAGTATTTT.

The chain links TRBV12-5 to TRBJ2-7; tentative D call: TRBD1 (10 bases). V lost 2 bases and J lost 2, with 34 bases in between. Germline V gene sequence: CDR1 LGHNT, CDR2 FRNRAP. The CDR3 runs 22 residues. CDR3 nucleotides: TGTGCTAGTGGTTTGCCAATGTCTTACGACAGGGGGCTTAGCGGGGGCCCCTACGAGCAGTACTTC. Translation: CASGLPMSYDRGLSGGPYEQYF.

The CDR3 spells CASSEERGGYALNYGYTF. The CDR3 nucleotides are TGTGCCAGCAGTGAAGAACGGGGGGGGTACGCCTTAAACTATGGCTACACCTTC. This chain connects TRBV2 to TRBJ1-2, with D perhaps TRBD1 (5 bases). V lost 1 base to trimming and J lost 2 bases, with 20 bases between them. The germline V gene encodes CDR1 SNHLY and CDR2 FYNNEI. CDR3 length equals 18 residues.

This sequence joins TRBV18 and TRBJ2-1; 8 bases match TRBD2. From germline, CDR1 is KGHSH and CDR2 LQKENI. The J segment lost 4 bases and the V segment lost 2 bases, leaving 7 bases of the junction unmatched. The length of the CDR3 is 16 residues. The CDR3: CASSPDSGKVYNEQFF. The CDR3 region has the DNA TGTGCCAGCTCACCAGATAGCGGGAAAGTATACAATGAGCAGTTCTTC.

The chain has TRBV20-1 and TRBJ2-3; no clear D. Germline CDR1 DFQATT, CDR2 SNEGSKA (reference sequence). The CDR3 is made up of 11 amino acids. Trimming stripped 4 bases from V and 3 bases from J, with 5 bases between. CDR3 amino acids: CSAIVTDTQYF. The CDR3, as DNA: TGCAGTGCTATAGTAACAGATACGCAGTATTTT.

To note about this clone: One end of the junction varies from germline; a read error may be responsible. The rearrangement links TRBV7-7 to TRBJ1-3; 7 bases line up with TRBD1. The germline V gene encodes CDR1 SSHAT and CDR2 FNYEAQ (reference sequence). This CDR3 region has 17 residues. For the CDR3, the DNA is TGTGCTAGCAGCTTATCCGTCGGGACAGACTCTGGAAACACCATATATTTT. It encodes CASSLSVGTDSGNTIYF.

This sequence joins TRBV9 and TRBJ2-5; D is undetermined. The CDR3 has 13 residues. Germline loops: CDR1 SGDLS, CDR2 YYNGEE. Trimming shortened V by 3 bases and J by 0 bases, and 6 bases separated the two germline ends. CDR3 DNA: TGTGCCAGCAGCGGAGTGTACCAAGAGACCCAGTACTTC. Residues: CASSGVYQETQYF.

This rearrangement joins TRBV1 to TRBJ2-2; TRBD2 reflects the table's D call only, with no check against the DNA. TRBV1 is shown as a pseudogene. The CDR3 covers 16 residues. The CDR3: CTSSQRLAANTGELFF. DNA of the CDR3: TGCACCAGCAGCCAACGACTAGCGGCAAACACCGGGGAGCTGTTTTTT.

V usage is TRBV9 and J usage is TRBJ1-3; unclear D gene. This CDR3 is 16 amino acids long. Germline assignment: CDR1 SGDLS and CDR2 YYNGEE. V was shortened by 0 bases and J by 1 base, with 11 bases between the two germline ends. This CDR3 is CASSVALPRSGNTIYF. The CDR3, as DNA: TGTGCCAGCAGCGTAGCTCTCCCCCGTTCTGGAAACACCATATATTTT.

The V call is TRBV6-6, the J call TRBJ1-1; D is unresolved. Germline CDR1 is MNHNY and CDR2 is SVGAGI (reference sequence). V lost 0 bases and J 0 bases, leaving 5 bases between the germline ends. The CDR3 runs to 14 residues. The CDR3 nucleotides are TGTGCCAGCAGTTACTCGTCAGTGAACACTGAAGCTTTCTTT. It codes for CASSYSSVNTEAFF.